This T cell receptor beta chain was sequenced for a study of identical twins. Broader study findings: Memory repertoires showed no such pattern, whereas abundant cord blood beta clonotypes carried fewer insertions. Compared with models, monozygotic twins showed more out-of-frame TCR alpha sharing.

There are a few counts of this clonotype. Antigen specificity is unknown. A universal primer binding site was introduced by template switching. The final cDNA contained unique molecular identifiers. Via MiXCR, TCRdb re-called the 5' RACE reads, giving one row per CDR3 protein. The sample includes roughly 230,000 distinct CDR3 sequences, around 8.3% of them seen just once. Between the trimmed V and J ends, which lost 3 bases and 2 bases, there was a span of 10 bases. Germline loops: CDR1 SQVTM, CDR2 ANQGSEA. There are 13 residues in the CDR3. The same data also went into a second study, on yellow fever vaccine responses in identical twins.

This clonotype originated in a woman aged 18-29 years in good health. The rearrangement uses TRBV29-1 and TRBJ1-2; D perhaps matches TRBD1 (6 bases). Sequenced material: CD8+ T cells sorted from blood. The CDR3 coding sequence is TGCAGCGTTGACCAGGGACACAACTATGGCTACACCTTC. Protein: CSVDQGHNYGYTF.